The T cell receptor beta chain described here comes from a study of blood T cell repertoires in COVID-19. Study in general: COVID-19 samples collected from the United States, Italy and Spain covered acute and convalescent phases. PBMCs, B-cell-depleted T cells, or T cells provided the cDNA or gDNA that made up the material.

Per the authors' pipeline: Using reference gene primer amplification, nucleated cell counts were estimated. Repertoires were generated with immunoSEQ multiplex PCR, while TCRdb's copy carries only in-frame clones and drops some. V and J calls and clone size are as listed in that table; D and trimming were resolved from the DNA. The sample includes some 180,000 clones, roughly 80% of them seen just once. This TCR came from a man aged 70 or older with active or convalescent COVID-19. Sequenced sample: peripheral blood.

The chain's CDR3 is CASRPGGETEAFF. CDR3 DNA: TGTGCCAGCAGGCCAGGGGGCGAGACTGAAGCTTTCTTT. V gene TRBV6-5 combines with J gene TRBJ1-1; 8 nucleotides line up with TRBD1. Trimming removed 6 bases from V and 5 bases from J; junction bases left unmatched: 5. The CDR3 is 13 residues long. In germline, CDR1 is MNHEY, CDR2 SVGAGI.